This T cell receptor beta chain was found in a study of cytomegalovirus exposure and HLA in healthy donors. Germline loops: CDR1 LGHNA, CDR2 YSLEER. The CDR3 totals 16 residues. V lost 0 bases and J 5 bases, leaving 13 bases between the germline ends. Use of 60 Vbeta and 13 Jbeta primers characterized the PCR. The repertoire was sequenced with immunoSEQ multiplex PCR; TCRdb's copy has only in-frame clones and lacks some. The sample has about 130,000 clones; approximately 90% are singletons. The TCR comes from a woman in her 30s in good health and CMV-seronegative. The V call is TRBV4-3, the J call TRBJ2-2; no reliable D call. Sequenced material: PBMCs. CDR3 protein: CASSQDFGSWTGELFF. The CDR3 DNA reads as TGCGCCAGCAGCCAAGATTTCGGTAGTTGGACCGGGGAGCTGTTTTTT.